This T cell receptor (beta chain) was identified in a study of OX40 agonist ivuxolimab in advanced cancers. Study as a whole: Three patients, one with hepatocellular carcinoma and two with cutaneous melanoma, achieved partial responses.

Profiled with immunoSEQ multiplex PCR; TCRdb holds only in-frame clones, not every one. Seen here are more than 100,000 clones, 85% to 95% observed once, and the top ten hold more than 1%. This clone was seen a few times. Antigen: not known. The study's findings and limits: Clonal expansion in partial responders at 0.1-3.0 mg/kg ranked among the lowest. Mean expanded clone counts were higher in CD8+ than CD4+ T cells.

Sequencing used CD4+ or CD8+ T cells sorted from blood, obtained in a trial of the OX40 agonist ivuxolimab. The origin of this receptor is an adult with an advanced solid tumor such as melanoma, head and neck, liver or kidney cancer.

CDR3: CASSTNGQVSAFF. The CDR3 DNA sequence: TGTGCCAGCAGCACTAATGGACAGGTTTCCGCTTTCTTT. The chain uses TRBV11-3 and TRBJ1-1; TRBD1 agrees at 7 bases. In germline, CDR1 is SGHNT, CDR2 YENEEA. The CDR3 length is 13 residues. V was clipped by 5 bases and J by 11 bases; unmatched bases: 11.